This TCR beta chain stems from a study of T-cell reconstitution after alpha-beta-depleted transplantation in children. Study-wide findings and caveats: Surviving recipient T cells and thymic progenitors underlay high day-60 TCRbeta diversity in some patients. The origin of alpha-beta T cells about two months after transplant was reportedly several hundred expanded graft clones. It was newly produced T cells that mostly accounted for T-cell counts and diversity one year after transplant.

For TCRbeta, the library was prepared with unique molecular identifiers. TCRdb used MiXCR to reprocess the PCR reads, holding one entry per CDR3 protein. The table includes about 110,000 distinct CDR3 sequences, 20% to 25% detected once. This clonotype appeared many times. Its matching antigen is unknown. Sequences were derived from PBMCs, mostly from graft donor cells, sampled 180 days after TCRalphabeta/CD19-depleted stem cell transplant. The sequence came from a male patient aged 2 to 9 who had a stem cell transplant for chronic granulomatous disease, so the T cells may come from the graft donor.

The CDR3 loop reads CSATSPSGETQYF. The DNA for the CDR3 is TGCAGTGCTACCAGCCCGTCGGGGGAGACCCAGTACTTC. This chain links TRBV20-1 with TRBJ2-5; TRBD2 is a possible D gene (5 bases). CDR3 length equals 13 residues. V lost 4 bases to trimming and J lost 5 bases, with 14 bases between them. Germline V gene sequence: CDR1 DFQATT, CDR2 SNEGSKA (reference sequence).